Below, 10 T cell receptor beta chains from the same sample are listed, as sequenced in a study of shared clonotypes between healthy human individuals. Terminally differentiated effector memory CD45RA+ cells were excluded by CCR7 positive selection of CD45RO-negative cells. Assay: immunoSEQ multiplex PCR; the TCRdb copy retains only in-frame clones and omits some. The sample has approximately 600,000 clones; approximately 95% are singletons. The source material was naive CD8+ T cells sorted from blood. Source of these receptors: a woman in her twenties or thirties in good health.

The chain uses TRBV5-4 and TRBJ1-4, with D unclear. Germline assignment: CDR1 SGHNT and CDR2 YYREEE (reference sequence). This CDR3 contains 12 residues. The germline V and J ends were trimmed by 3 bases and 7 bases, with 7 bases remaining between them. CDR3 residues: CASSSSGEKLFF. In DNA, the CDR3 is TGTGCCAGCAGCTCGTCGGGTGAAAAACTGTTTTTT.

The V gene is TRBV28, the J gene TRBJ2-1, with 8 bases identical to TRBD2. The CDR3 loop spans 16 amino acids. Per germline, CDR1 MDHEN and CDR2 SYDVKM. V lost 7 bases, J lost 7 bases, and 15 bases stayed unmatched. CDR3 sequence (DNA): TGTGCCAGCATCCCGCTGAGCGGGAGAGCCGCTAATGAGCAGTTCTTC. It codes for CASIPLSGRAANEQFF.

The chain joins TRBV5-8 to TRBJ1-4, with TRBD1 identical over 7 bases. The germline CDR1 and CDR2 sequences are SGHTS and YDEGEE. The V gene end was trimmed by 0 bases and the J gene end by 8 bases; junction bases not matched to a gene: 7. The CDR3 is made up of 15 amino acids. The CDR3 here is CASSLAGDSGEKLFF. The CDR3 coding sequence is TGTGCCAGCAGCTTGGCCGGGGACAGCGGGGAAAAACTGTTTTTT.

CDR3: CASKTGTGIAEQYF. CDR3 nucleotides: TGTGCCAGCAAAACCGGGACAGGGATAGCCGAGCAGTACTTC. The V call is TRBV28, the J call TRBJ2-7; TRBD1 matches at 9 bases. The V gene's germline CDR1 is MDHEN and CDR2 SYDVKM. The CDR3 consists of 14 residues. J gave up 6 bases and V 7 bases, and 10 bases lay outside the gene matches.

This clone was seen once. This chain links TRBV13 with TRBJ2-2, with TRBD2 matching 11 bases. With V trimmed by 4 bases and J by 5 bases, 6 bases remained unmatched. CDR1 PRHDT and CDR2 FYEKMQ come from the germline V gene (reference sequence). The CDR3 is made up of 16 amino acids. DNA for the CDR3: TGTGCCAGCAGCTCCTTAGCGGGAGGGAGGACCGGGGAGCTGTTTTTT. This codes for CASSSLAGGRTGELFF.

The V and J genes are TRBV5-6 and TRBJ2-5, with no clear D. The DNA end lines up better with TRBJ2-7; the J call may be wrong. This CDR3 is 13 amino acids long. Germline assignment: CDR1 SGHDT and CDR2 YYEEEE. This CDR3 is CASSLTGSYEQYF. DNA for the CDR3: TGTGCCAGCAGCTTAACGGGCTCCTACGAGCAGTACTTC.

This chain uses TRBV27 with TRBJ2-7; D is undetermined. The CDR3 extends over 15 amino acids. V was shortened by 3 bases and J by 3 bases, with 15 bases between the two germline ends. Looked up from germline, CDR1 is MNHEY and CDR2 is SMNVEV (reference sequence). Here the CDR3 reads CASSLGPLAVYEQYF. CDR3 bases: TGTGCCAGCAGTTTGGGCCCCCTTGCCGTCTACGAGCAGTACTTC.

This clone was observed a single time. The chain recombines TRBV28 with TRBJ2-3; tentatively, D is TRBD1 (5 bases). Germline CDR1 and CDR2: MDHEN and SYDVKM. The germline V and J ends were trimmed by 6 bases and 4 bases, with 23 bases remaining between them. The CDR3 is 17 amino acids. For the CDR3, the DNA is TGTGCCAGCAGCGATAGGACCGAGACAGTTGTTTCAGATACGCAGTATTTT. Amino acid sequence: CASSDRTETVVSDTQYF.

This chain links TRBV29-1 with TRBJ2-1; D possibly corresponds to TRBD2 (7 bases). This CDR3 has 13 amino acids. Deletions cut 6 bases from V and 8 bases from J, with 17 bases between. Germline-derived CDR1 and CDR2 are SQVTM and ANQGSEA. The CDR3 DNA reads as TGCAGCGTGAGGGGGGGAGGAGGGTATGAGCAGTTCTTC. Protein: CSVRGGGGYEQFF.

This sequence joins TRBV2 and TRBJ2-7; 10 bases line up with TRBD2. V dropped 10 bases and J dropped 3; count of bases not matched to a gene: 12. The CDR3 loop spans 15 amino acids. Germline CDR1 reads SNHLY; CDR2 reads FYNNEI. DNA of the CDR3: TGTGCCAATACACCCCGTCTAGCGGGAGTCTACGAGCAGTACTTC. Its translation: CANTPRLAGVYEQYF. Combining the CDR3 with reference TRBV2 and TRBJ2-7 gives the whole variable domain EPEVTQTPSHQVTQMGQEVILRCVPISNHLYFYWYRQILGQKVEFLVSFYNNEISEKSEIFDDQFSVERPDGSNFTLKIRSTKLEDSAMYFCANTPRLAGVYEQYFGPGTRLTVT.